The clone carrying this T cell receptor beta chain was detected a few times. The antigen is unknown. The read finishes 3 residues shy of the CDR3 end, and the germline J gene is used to complete it. The V end lost 2 bases, the J end lost 3 bases, and 8 bases lay between the germline ends. Germline V lookup: CDR1 SEHNR, CDR2 FQNEAQ (reference sequence). CDR3 length: 14 amino acids. These data belong to a study of T cell clonality in common variable immunodeficiency. Produced via immunoSEQ multiplex PCR; TCRdb's table is partial and in-frame only. The sample yields fewer than 12,000 clones, without any singletons. Study-wide results and caveats: In common variable immunodeficiency, TCR beta chains reportedly carried fewer deletions and N-nucleotide insertions.

The clonotype comes from a human donor with common variable immunodeficiency. This rearrangement joins TRBV7-9 to TRBJ2-1; perhaps TRBD2 as D (6 bases). Sample: peripheral blood mononuclear cells. The CDR3 protein is CASSLLAYYNEQFF. Partial CDR3 DNA: TGTGCCAGCAGCTTACTAGCGTACTACAATGAG.